The rows below give T cell receptor beta chains drawn from one sample of a study of T cells in Graves' hyperthyroidism and ophthalmopathy. One entry per CDR3 protein, called by TCRdb with MiXCR from the multiplex PCR reads. Among 300,000 to 450,000 distinct CDR3 sequences, about 15% were seen once, and the ten largest hold approximately 33%. Sample: blood. All receptors derive from a woman aged 30 to 39 with Graves' hyperthyroidism that later progressed to Graves' ophthalmopathy. Both conserved end residues are part of each CDR3. Each record gives: J gene, V gene, D gene, clone size, CDR3 length, CDR3 protein, CDR3 DNA. A D gene is named only where the DNA matches it firmly. The size of a clone is reported for some rows only, either as once, few or many, or as a class for expanded clones.

>TRBJ2-2|TRBV11-1|-|many|19
CASSITEASGGQGTGELFF
TGTGCCAGCAGCATAACAGAAGCAAGCGGAGGCCAGGGCACCGGGGAGCTGTTTTTT
>TRBJ1-1|TRBV6-1|-|many|16
CATLPGLRQLNTEAFF
TGTGCCACGTTACCCGGCCTGAGACAGTTGAACACTGAAGCTTTCTTT
>TRBJ2-7|TRBV7-2|TRBD1|many|15
CASSWETGIFYEQYF
TGTGCCAGCAGCTGGGAGACAGGGATCTTCTACGAGCAGTACTTC
>TRBJ1-2|TRBV9|-|-|15
CASSVGDTRFAGYTF
TGTGCCAGCAGCGTAGGGGACACCCGTTTTGCTGGCTACACCTTC
>TRBJ1-1|TRBV6-5|-|many|14
CASSYASGYTEAFF
TGTGCCAGCAGTTACGCCAGCGGATACACTGAAGCTTTCTTT
>TRBJ1-5|TRBV28|-|many|15
CASSTPWNSNQPQHF
TGTGCCAGCAGTACCCCGTGGAATAGCAATCAGCCCCAGCATTTT
>TRBJ2-5|TRBV5-6|TRBD2|-|16
CASSLEAGVRWETQYF
TGTGCCAGCAGCTTGGAAGCGGGAGTCAGGTGGGAGACCCAGTACTTC
>TRBJ2-7|TRBV6-1|-|many|17
CASSEANREAFPYEQYF
TGTGCCAGCAGTGAAGCTAACAGGGAGGCCTTTCCCTACGAGCAGTACTTC
>TRBJ2-1|TRBV7-2|-|-|14
CASRFEGFWNEQFF
TGTGCCAGCAGATTCGAGGGGTTTTGGAATGAGCAGTTCTTC
>TRBJ2-7|TRBV7-8|-|many|15
CASSTYVSGSNEQYF
TGTGCCAGCAGCACTTACGTGTCAGGGAGCAACGAGCAGTACTTC
>TRBJ1-5|TRBV20-1|-|many|15
CSASSPGRSNQPQHF
TGCAGTGCTAGCTCCCCGGGAAGGAGCAATCAGCCCCAGCATTTT
>TRBJ1-2|TRBV12-3/TRBV12-4|-|many|15
CASSLMGPPQHGYTF
TGTGCCAGCAGTTTGATGGGACCGCCGCAGCATGGCTACACCTTC
>TRBJ1-4|TRBV5-5|-|many|15
CASSLVSVSGEKLFF
TGTGCCAGCAGCTTGGTATCCGTCAGCGGTGAAAAACTGTTTTTT
>TRBJ2-1|TRBV7-8|TRBD2|many|14
CASSLRLAGNEQFF
TGTGCCAGCAGCCTTCGACTAGCGGGCAATGAGCAGTTCTTC
>TRBJ2-1|TRBV5-6|TRBD2|many|16
CASRRLAGAHYNEQFF
TGTGCCAGCAGGCGACTAGCGGGGGCCCACTACAATGAGCAGTTCTTC
>TRBJ1-6|TRBV19|TRBD1|once|17
CASSKTGTGVRNSPLHF
TGTGCCAGTAGTAAAACCGGGACAGGGGTCAGAAATTCACCCCTCCACTTT
>TRBJ1-2|TRBV6-2/TRBV6-3|-|many|13
CASSQEPAYGYTF
TGTGCCAGCAGTCAGGAACCAGCGTATGGCTACACCTTC
>TRBJ2-5|TRBV5-1|-|many|13
CASSFLSQETQYF
TGCGCCAGCAGCTTTCTGTCGCAAGAGACCCAGTACTTC
>TRBJ2-1|TRBV3-1|-|many|16
CASSQQSSFSYNEQFF
TGTGCCAGCAGCCAACAGTCTAGCTTCTCTTACAATGAGCAGTTCTTC
>TRBJ2-7|TRBV6-5|-|many|14
CASSYSQGGYEQYF
TGTGCCAGCAGTTACAGTCAGGGGGGGTACGAGCAGTACTTC
>TRBJ2-2|TRBV19|-|-|15
CASSSRRAWTGELFF
TGTGCCAGTAGTTCTAGACGGGCGTGGACCGGGGAGCTGTTTTTT
>TRBJ2-7|TRBV6-1|-|few|14
CATTLGSLLYEQYF
TGTGCCACCACGTTGGGCAGTCTGCTCTACGAGCAGTACTTC
>TRBJ2-1|TRBV29-1|-|-|14
CSVEGTGEYNEQFF
TGCAGCGTTGAAGGGACGGGAGAGTACAATGAGCAGTTCTTC
>TRBJ2-5|TRBV12-3/TRBV12-4|TRBD2|many|13
CASRGGLVETQYF
TGTGCCAGCAGGGGGGGACTAGTAGAGACCCAGTACTTC
>TRBJ2-5|TRBV12-3/TRBV12-4|TRBD1|many|14
CASSTQGVAETQYF
TGTGCCAGCAGTACCCAGGGGGTAGCGGAGACCCAGTACTTC
>TRBJ2-7|TRBV28|TRBD1|many|14
CASSSQGALYEQYF
TGTGCCAGCAGTTCACAGGGGGCATTATACGAGCAGTACTTC
>TRBJ2-1|TRBV15|TRBD2|-|15
CATSKQTSGDNEQFF
TGTGCCACCAGCAAACAGACTAGCGGTGACAATGAGCAGTTCTTC
>TRBJ2-6|TRBV7-9|TRBD1|-|22
CASSFWLKTGTVLVSGANVLTF
TGTGCCAGCAGCTTCTGGCTTAAAACCGGGACAGTGCTTGTCTCTGGGGCCAACGTCCTGACTTTC
>TRBJ2-2|TRBV19|-|many|15
CASSVMGHPTGELFF
TGTGCCAGTAGCGTAATGGGACACCCCACCGGGGAGCTGTTTTTT
>TRBJ2-7|TRBV12-3/TRBV12-4|TRBD2|many|15
CASSLELATTYEQYF
TGTGCCAGCAGTTTAGAACTAGCGACCACCTACGAGCAGTACTTC
>TRBJ1-2|TRBV28|-|many|16
CTSSGADREANYGYTF
TGTACTTCCTCCGGGGCGGACAGAGAAGCTAACTATGGCTACACCTTC
>TRBJ1-1|TRBV28|-|many|12
CASISLNTEAFF
TGTGCCAGCATCTCCCTGAACACTGAAGCTTTCTTT
>TRBJ2-5|TRBV30|TRBD1|many|16
CAWSAETGQEQETQYF
TGTGCCTGGAGTGCTGAGACGGGACAGGAGCAAGAGACCCAGTACTTC
>TRBJ1-3|TRBV10-3|-|many|16
CAISESNRYSGNTIYF
TGTGCCATCAGTGAGTCGAACAGGTACTCTGGAAACACCATATATTTT
>TRBJ2-1|TRBV2|TRBD2|many|17
CASSEGVAGRTYNEQFF
TGTGCCAGCAGTGAAGGGGTAGCGGGAAGGACATACAATGAGCAGTTCTTC
>TRBJ2-3|TRBV29-1|TRBD1|-|14
CSGDRDTSTDTQYF
TGCAGCGGGGACAGGGATACTAGCACAGATACGCAGTATTTT
>TRBJ2-3|TRBV20-1|TRBD2|many|16
CSARGLAGVSTDTQYF
TGCAGTGCTAGGGGACTAGCGGGAGTTAGCACAGATACGCAGTATTTT
>TRBJ2-1|TRBV27|-|many|16
CASVGPRRQEDNEQFF
TGTGCCAGCGTTGGACCACGAAGACAGGAAGACAATGAGCAGTTCTTC
>TRBJ1-1|TRBV10-1|-|many|14
CASSFGRPNTEAFF
TGCGCCAGCAGTTTCGGACGGCCGAACACTGAAGCTTTCTTT
>TRBJ1-4|TRBV2|TRBD1|-|15
CASSRTGRLSEKLFF
TGTGCCAGCAGTCGGACAGGCCGATTGAGTGAAAAACTGTTTTTT
>TRBJ2-1|TRBV5-1|-|-|15
CASSSGTDSYNEQFF
TGCGCCAGCAGCTCCGGGACCGACTCCTACAATGAGCAGTTCTTC
>TRBJ2-5|TRBV14|-|many|14
CASSQVPWFETQYF
TGTGCCAGCAGCCAAGTCCCTTGGTTTGAGACCCAGTACTTC
>TRBJ2-1|TRBV3-1|TRBD1|many|16
CASSRSGTGDYNEQFF
TGTGCCAGCAGCCGATCCGGGACAGGGGATTACAATGAGCAGTTCTTC
>TRBJ2-7|TRBV29-1|TRBD2|many|12
CSVVGGSDEQYF
TGCAGCGTTGTGGGCGGGAGCGACGAGCAGTACTTC
>TRBJ2-2|TRBV3-1|-|-|17
CASSGQTFGMDTGELFF
TGTGCCAGCAGCGGCCAGACTTTCGGGATGGACACCGGGGAGCTGTTTTTT
>TRBJ2-1|TRBV28|-|few|14
CASSLYQENYEQFF
TGTGCCAGCAGTTTGTATCAGGAAAACTATGAGCAGTTCTTC
>TRBJ2-7|TRBV4-1|TRBD1|-|16
CASSQRTGGLFNEQYF
TGCGCCAGCAGCCAGCGGACAGGGGGCTTATTCAACGAGCAGTACTTC
>TRBJ1-2|TRBV3-1|-|many|17
CASSQDPRVGTFYGYTF
TGTGCCAGCAGCCAAGATCCTCGGGTAGGGACCTTCTATGGCTACACCTTC
>TRBJ2-2|TRBV6-1|-|few|15
CASSHRRSNTGELFF
TGTGCCAGCAGCCACAGGCGATCGAACACCGGGGAGCTGTTTTTT
>TRBJ2-2|TRBV13|-|many|13
CASSRRGTGELFF
TGTGCCAGCAGCCGCCGGGGTACCGGGGAGCTGTTTTTT
>TRBJ1-6|TRBV10-3|TRBD1|-|15
CAISELDRGDSPLHF
TGTGCCATCAGTGAACTGGACAGGGGAGATTCACCCCTCCACTTT
>TRBJ1-1|TRBV11-1|TRBD1|-|12
CASRSGGLEAFF
TGTGCCAGCAGGTCAGGGGGCTTAGAAGCTTTCTTT
>TRBJ1-6|TRBV6-1|TRBD1|once|14
CASSRGQLNSPLHF
TGTGCCAGCAGCCGGGGACAGCTTAATTCACCCCTCCACTTT
>TRBJ1-1|TRBV6-1|-|many|15
CASSEDPGGYTEAFF
TGTGCCAGCAGTGAAGACCCCGGGGGGTACACTGAAGCTTTCTTT
>TRBJ2-3|TRBV15|-|few|17
CATSRYRGARSTDTQYF
TGTGCCACCAGCAGATACCGGGGGGCGAGATCCACAGATACGCAGTATTTT
>TRBJ2-1|TRBV28|-|once|17
CASSTSGGYSSYNEQFF
TGTGCCAGCAGTACATCCGGGGGCTACAGCTCCTACAATGAGCAGTTCTTC
>TRBJ1-6|TRBV27|-|many|16
CASSLSVGLRNSPLHF
TGTGCCAGCAGTTTAAGCGTCGGTCTCCGGAATTCACCCCTCCACTTT
>TRBJ2-5|TRBV12-3/TRBV12-4|-|many|13
CASSPRDSETQYF
TGTGCCAGCAGTCCCAGAGACAGTGAGACCCAGTACTTC